This T cell receptor (beta chain) emerged from a study of T cells in Graves' hyperthyroidism and ophthalmopathy. Looked up from germline, CDR1 is LNHDA and CDR2 is SQIVND (reference sequence). CDR3 length: 16 residues. Trimming took 5 bases from V and 6 from J; bases not matched to a gene: 13. Points from the study as a whole: Expanded thyroid clonotypes (above 0.001) were mostly also found in blood.

This clonotype was counted a few times. Its antigen is unknown. Amplified regions were TCR beta CDR3 sequences from RNA transcripts. A set of HTBI primers served as the primers for a first-round RT-PCR of the TCR CDR3. Using its own MiXCR run on the multiplex PCR reads, TCRdb lists one record per CDR3 protein. The sample has about 360,000 distinct CDR3 sequences, around 13% seen once; the top ten hold roughly 9.2%. The sequence came from a woman younger than 30 with Graves' hyperthyroidism. The sample was blood. This chain joins TRBV19 and TRBJ1-5; 7 bases are shared with TRBD1. As DNA, the CDR3 is TGTGCCAGTAGTCCCTCCGGGGGACAGTTGACTCAGCCCCAGCATTTT. Translation: CASSPSGGQLTQPQHF.